This T cell receptor (beta chain) is drawn from a study of shared clonotypes between healthy human individuals. CD45RO-negative, CCR7-selected cells formed the naive CD8 fraction, which excluded terminally differentiated effector memory CD45RA+ cells. This clone was seen just once. The antigen remains unidentified. The assay was carried out at the deep level. Some clones are missing from TCRdb's copy, which holds only in-frame ones; the method was immunoSEQ multiplex PCR. Counted here are hundreds of thousands of clones, 96% occurring once; the ten biggest clones make up 0.095% to 0.13%. Study results and caveats: Rarefaction analysis demonstrated incomplete sorted-subset sequencing notwithstanding large depth. Memory subsets generally showed lower estimated richness than naive subsets.

The CDR3 has 14 amino acids. Trimming cost V 2 bases and J 3 bases, with 11 bases left between them. Germline CDR1 and CDR2: SGHTA and FQGNSA. This sequence was found in a woman in her twenties or thirties in good health. The sequencing sample was made of naive CD8+ T cells sorted from blood. V usage is TRBV7-2 and J usage is TRBJ2-7, with D perhaps TRBD1 (6 bases). The CDR3 here is CASSLRGQFYEQYF. CDR3 sequence (DNA): TGTGCCAGCAGCTTAAGAGGACAGTTCTACGAGCAGTACTTC.